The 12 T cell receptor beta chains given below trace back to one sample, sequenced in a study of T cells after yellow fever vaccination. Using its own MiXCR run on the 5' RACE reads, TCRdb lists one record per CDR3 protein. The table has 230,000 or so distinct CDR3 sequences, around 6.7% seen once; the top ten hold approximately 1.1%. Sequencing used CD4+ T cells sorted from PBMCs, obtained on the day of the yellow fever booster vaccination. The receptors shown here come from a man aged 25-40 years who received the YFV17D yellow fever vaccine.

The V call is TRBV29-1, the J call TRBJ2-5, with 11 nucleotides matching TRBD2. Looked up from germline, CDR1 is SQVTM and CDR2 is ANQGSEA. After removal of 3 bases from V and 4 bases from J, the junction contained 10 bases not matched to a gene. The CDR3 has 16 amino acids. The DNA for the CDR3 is TGCAGCGTTGACGCTGGAACTAGCGGGAGTTCAGAGACCCAGTACTTC. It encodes CSVDAGTSGSSETQYF.

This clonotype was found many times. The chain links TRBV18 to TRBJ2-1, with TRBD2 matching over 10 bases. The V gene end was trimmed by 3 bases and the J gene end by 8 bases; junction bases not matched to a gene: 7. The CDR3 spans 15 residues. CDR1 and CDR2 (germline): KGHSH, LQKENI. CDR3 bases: TGTGCCAGCTCACCCACACTAGCGGGAATTGATGAGCAGTTCTTC. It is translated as CASSPTLAGIDEQFF.

For the CDR3, the DNA is TGTGCCAGCAGTTACCGCACTAGCGGGCCCCGCCACGAGCAGTACTTC. Protein: CASSYRTSGPRHEQYF. V usage is TRBV6-2 or TRBV6-3 and J usage is TRBJ2-7; 9 bases align to TRBD2. Germline V CDR1 and CDR2: MNHEY, SVGEGT. CDR3 size: 16 residues. V gave up 2 bases and J gave up 5 bases; unmatched junction bases: 10.

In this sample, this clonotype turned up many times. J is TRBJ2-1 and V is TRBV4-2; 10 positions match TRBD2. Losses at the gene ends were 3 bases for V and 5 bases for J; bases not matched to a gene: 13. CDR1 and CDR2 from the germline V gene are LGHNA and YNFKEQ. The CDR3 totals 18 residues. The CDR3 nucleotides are TGTGCCAGCAGCCACCGTATCGCGACTAGCGGGCGTAACAATGAGCAGTTCTTC. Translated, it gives CASSHRIATSGRNNEQFF.

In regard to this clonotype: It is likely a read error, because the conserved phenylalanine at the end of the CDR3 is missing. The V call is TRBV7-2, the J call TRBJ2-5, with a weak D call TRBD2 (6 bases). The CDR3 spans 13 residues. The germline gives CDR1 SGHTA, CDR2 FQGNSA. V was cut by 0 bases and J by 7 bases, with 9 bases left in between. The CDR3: CASSLAEGGTQYS. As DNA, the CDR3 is TGTGCCAGCAGCTTAGCTGAGGGAGGGACCCAGTACTCC.

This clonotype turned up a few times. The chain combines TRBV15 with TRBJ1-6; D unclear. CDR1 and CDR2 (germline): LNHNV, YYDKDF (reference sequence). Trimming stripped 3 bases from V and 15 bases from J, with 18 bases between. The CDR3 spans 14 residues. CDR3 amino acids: CATSSLKTGGDLHF. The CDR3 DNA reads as TGTGCCACCAGCAGCCTCAAAACCGGCGGGGACCTCCACTTT.

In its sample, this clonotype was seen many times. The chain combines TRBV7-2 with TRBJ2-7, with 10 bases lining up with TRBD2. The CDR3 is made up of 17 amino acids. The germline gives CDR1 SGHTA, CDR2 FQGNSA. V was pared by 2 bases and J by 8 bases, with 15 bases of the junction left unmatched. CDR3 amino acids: CASSLPGSGRPPHQQYF. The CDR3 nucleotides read TGTGCCAGCAGCTTACCGGGTAGCGGGAGGCCCCCTCACCAGCAGTACTTC.

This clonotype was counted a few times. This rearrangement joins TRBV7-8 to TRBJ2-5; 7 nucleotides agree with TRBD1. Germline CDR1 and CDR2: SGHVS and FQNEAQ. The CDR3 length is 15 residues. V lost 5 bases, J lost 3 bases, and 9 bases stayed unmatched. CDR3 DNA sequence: TGTGCCAGCAGCAAATTGGGACAGCAGAAAGAGACCCAGTACTTC. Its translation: CASSKLGQQKETQYF.

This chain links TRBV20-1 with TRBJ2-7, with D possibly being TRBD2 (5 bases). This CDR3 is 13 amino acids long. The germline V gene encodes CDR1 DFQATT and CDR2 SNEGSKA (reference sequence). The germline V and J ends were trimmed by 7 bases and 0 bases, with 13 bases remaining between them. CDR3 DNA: TGCAGTGAGAGGAGGAGGAGCTCCTACGAGCAGTACTTC. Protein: CSERRRSSYEQYF.

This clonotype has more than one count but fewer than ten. In nucleotides, the CDR3 is TGCGCCAGCAGCGAAGACGCGGGGCAACCGCTTTATGGCTACACCTTC. Translation: CASSEDAGQPLYGYTF. The gene calls are TRBV5-1 and TRBJ1-2, with D tentatively TRBD1 (5 bases). The V gene lost 4 bases and the J gene lost 5 bases, with 21 bases spanning the gap. Germline CDR1 is SGHRS and CDR2 is YFSETQ. The CDR3 has 16 residues.

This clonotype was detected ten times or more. The CDR3 is CASSLSSGAYEQYF. The CDR3 coding sequence is TGTGCCAGCAGTTTGTCTAGCGGAGCCTACGAGCAGTACTTC. The J gene is TRBJ2-7, the V gene TRBV12-3 or TRBV12-4; TRBD2 agrees at 7 bases. With 3 bases clipped from V and 2 bases from J, the junction kept 4 bases outside the gene matches. The CDR3 totals 14 residues.

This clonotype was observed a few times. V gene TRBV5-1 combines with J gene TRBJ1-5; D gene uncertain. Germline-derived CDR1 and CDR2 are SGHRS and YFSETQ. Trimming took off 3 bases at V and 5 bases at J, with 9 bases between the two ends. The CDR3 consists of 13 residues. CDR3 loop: CASSSDPDQPQHF. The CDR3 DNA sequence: TGCGCCAGCAGCTCCGATCCGGATCAGCCCCAGCATTTT.